This TCR beta chain is from a study of T cells in localized non-small cell lung cancer. Findings and limits, study-wide: A raised T cell density in blood coincided with lengthier overall survival. Tumor showed lower T cell clonality than uninvolved adjacent lung, where it was highest. Appearing in adjacent lung were a median approximately 60 of the top 100 tumor clones.

This clone is medium-sized. The antigen is undetermined. The CDR3 is 15 amino acids. Using immunoSEQ multiplex PCR, the repertoire was profiled, and TCRdb retains in-frame clones only, with some absent. The sample consists of roughly 1,500 clones, 24% of them appearing once. The specimen was lung tumor tissue, collected before any cancer treatment. The sequence came from an older female donor with stage II lung adenocarcinoma. This chain uses TRBV12-2 with TRBJ2-7; whether TRBD1, the table's D call, matches the DNA was not checked. TRBV12-2 is noted as a pseudogene. The chain's CDR3 is CASAPQGDSSYEQYF. The CDR3 region has the DNA TGTGCTAGCGCCCCTCAGGGGGATAGCTCCTACGAGCAGTACTTC.